Each of the 7 T cell receptor beta chains below was sequenced from the same sample in a study of blood T cell repertoires in COVID-19. This table comes from immunoSEQ multiplex PCR, and its TCRdb copy is limited to in-frame clones, with some not included. This sample has 310,000 or so clones, with roughly 86% found just once. The sequenced sample was PBMCs or T cells enriched from blood (not recorded which). The receptors stem from a woman aged 18-30 years who had recovered from COVID-19.

This clone was recorded once. The DNA is omitted, as the CDR3 cannot be located on it reliably, and the CDR3 follows TCRdb's listing. V is TRBV21-1 and J is TRBJ1-4; no DNA check was done on the table's D call, TRBD1. TRBV21-1 is termed a pseudogene. The CDR3 is 19 amino acids long, termini counted. CDR3 sequence: CASSKRLWAAGTGGEKLFF.

V gene TRBV29-1 combines with J gene TRBJ2-3; D is possibly TRBD1 (6 bases). The CDR3 is 14 residues long. Trimming shortened V by 2 bases and J by 3 bases, and 12 bases separated the two germline ends. Germline V gene data show CDR1 as SQVTM and CDR2 as ANQGSEA. CDR3 nucleotide sequence: TGCAGCGTTGAACCAGGGGTCAGGACAGATACGCAGTATTTT. Its protein is CSVEPGVRTDTQYF.

The genes are TRBV4-3 and TRBJ1-1; a possible D gene is TRBD1 (5 bases). Trimming shortened V by 1 base and J by 2 bases, and 14 bases separated the two germline ends. Per germline, CDR1 LGHNA and CDR2 YSLEER. The length of the CDR3 is 16 residues. The CDR3 sequence: CASSQGVFRGNTEAFF. The CDR3 region has the DNA TGCGCCAGCAGCCAAGGAGTCTTTAGGGGTAACACTGAAGCTTTCTTT.

J is TRBJ2-5 and V is TRBV18; D might be TRBD2 (5 bases). Germline V lookup: CDR1 KGHSH, CDR2 LQKENI. Trimming removed 0 bases at V and 4 bases at J, with 9 bases between. This CDR3 is built from 14 residues. CDR3 nucleotides: TGTGCCAGCTCACCACCAGAGGGAACAGAGACCCAGTACTTC. Encoded protein: CASSPPEGTETQYF.

The genes are TRBV7-2 and TRBJ2-5; 10 nucleotides line up with TRBD2. Germline lookup yields CDR1 SGHTA and CDR2 FQGNSA. V shed 1 base and J 5 bases; nucleotides not matched to a gene: 10. The CDR3 length is 17 residues. Written as DNA, the CDR3 is TGTGCCAGCAGCTTAGGAGAGCTAGCGGGAGAGTTGGAGACCCAGTACTTC. Its protein is CASSLGELAGELETQYF.

The V call is TRBV28, the J call TRBJ1-4, with D tentatively TRBD1 (6 bases). Trimming removed 5 bases from V and 3 bases from J, with 13 bases in between. The CDR3 is 15 amino acids. Germline V gives CDR1 MDHEN, CDR2 SYDVKM. CDR3 in amino acids: CASSQWGQANEKLFF. In DNA form, the CDR3 reads TGTGCCAGCAGTCAGTGGGGGCAGGCTAATGAAAAACTGTTTTTT.

The chain has TRBV27 and TRBJ1-1; the D gene is possibly TRBD1 (5 bases). The germline CDR1 and CDR2 sequences are MNHEY and SMNVEV (reference sequence). Deletions cut 0 bases from V and 7 bases from J, with 15 bases between. CDR3 size: 15 residues. The CDR3 region has the DNA TGTGCCAGCAGTTTATCGGGACTCCTATCCGATGAAGCTTTCTTT. Amino acid sequence: CASSLSGLLSDEAFF.